A single sample is the source of the 10 T cell receptor beta chains below, sequenced in a study of blood T cell repertoires in COVID-19. TCRdb keeps only in-frame clones here, not all; method: immunoSEQ multiplex PCR. The sample has around 160,000 clones, about 90% seen once. Sequencing used peripheral blood. Source of these receptors: a human donor in a cohort sampled during active COVID-19.

The CDR3 region has the DNA TGTGCCAGCAGCTTAATGACAGGAATGGTCCTCTATGGCTACACCTTC. It specifies CASSLMTGMVLYGYTF. The chain uses TRBV7-2 and TRBJ1-2; weak D call: TRBD1 (6 bases). This CDR3 has 16 amino acids. V was shortened by 2 bases and J by 4 bases, with 17 bases between the two germline ends. CDR1 is SGHTA and CDR2 is FQGNSA in the germline V gene.

The chain has TRBV15 and TRBJ2-5, with 9 bases aligning to TRBD1. Per the germline V gene, CDR1 is LNHNV and CDR2 is YYDKDF (reference sequence). This CDR3 has 15 amino acids. J gave up 6 bases and V 8 bases, and 13 bases lay outside the gene matches. The CDR3 DNA follows: TGTGCCACCGAAACGGACAGGGGTCAAGTAAAGACCCAGTACTTC. This codes for CATETDRGQVKTQYF.

V gene TRBV7-9 combines with J gene TRBJ2-1, with D perhaps matching TRBD1 (5 bases). Germline V gives CDR1 SEHNR, CDR2 FQNEAQ (reference sequence). V lost 2 bases and J 2 bases, leaving 10 bases between the germline ends. The CDR3 spans 15 residues. This CDR3 is CASSLIWGAYNEQFF. The CDR3 bases are TGTGCCAGCAGCTTAATATGGGGCGCCTACAATGAGCAGTTCTTC.

The chain uses TRBV25-1 and TRBJ2-3, with a weak D call TRBD2 (6 bases). Germline V lookup: CDR1 MGHDK, CDR2 SYGVNS. The V end was cut by 6 bases, the J end by 6 bases, with 13 bases between. The CDR3 sequence is 13 residues long. For the CDR3, the DNA is TGTGCCAGCAGCGGGGGTTCTTGGGATACGCAGTATTTT. Protein sequence: CASSGGSWDTQYF.

The V and J genes are TRBV7-9 and TRBJ1-2, with 7 bases lining up with TRBD1. The CDR3 length is 15 residues. The ends lost 5 bases at V and 1 base at J; junction bases unmatched: 7. Germline-derived CDR1 and CDR2 are SEHNR and FQNEAQ (reference sequence). CDR3 amino acids: CASSTWDSRNYGYTF. The CDR3 nucleotides are TGTGCCAGCAGCACGTGGGACAGCCGTAACTATGGCTACACCTTC.

This clone appeared a single time. This chain links TRBV5-4 with TRBJ2-6; TRBD1 matches 10 bases. V dropped 4 bases and J dropped 2; count of bases not matched to a gene: 9. Germline CDR1 reads SGHNT; CDR2 reads YYREEE (reference sequence). The CDR3 contains 18 residues. The DNA for the CDR3 is TGTGCCAGCAGCCCCGTCCCGGGACAGGGGACTGGGGCCAACGTCCTGACTTTC. Translation gives CASSPVPGQGTGANVLTF.

CDR3 coding DNA: TGTGCCAGCAGTTATCAACTACAGGGGTACACTGAAGCTTTCTTT. It specifies CASSYQLQGYTEAFF. The chain couples TRBV6-2 or TRBV6-3 to TRBJ1-1, with 7 bases fitting TRBD1. Germline V gene data show CDR1 as MNHEY and CDR2 as SVGEGT. Trimming cost V 3 bases and J 3 bases; bases outside gene matches: 7. This CDR3 is 15 amino acids long.

This clone appeared a single time. V usage is TRBV4-3 and J usage is TRBJ2-6, with 11 bases matching TRBD1. CDR1 LGHNA and CDR2 YSLEER come from the germline V gene. J gave up 3 bases and V 4 bases, and 11 bases lay outside the gene matches. There are 19 residues in the CDR3. CDR3 amino acids: CASSRERDRGLVGANVLTF. The CDR3 region has the DNA TGCGCCAGCAGCCGTGAGCGGGACAGGGGGTTAGTTGGGGCCAACGTCCTGACTTTC.

The chain recombines TRBV5-4 with TRBJ2-5; D possibly corresponds to TRBD2 (6 bases). V dropped 9 bases and J dropped 3 bases, with 24 bases sitting between them. Looked up from germline, CDR1 is SGHNT and CDR2 is YYREEE (reference sequence). This CDR3 spans 16 amino acids. CDR3 residues: CATTFARVGGKETQYF. CDR3 DNA: TGTGCCACTACATTTGCCCGCGTCGGGGGAAAAGAGACCCAGTACTTC.

The CDR3 DNA sequence: TGCGCCAGCAGCCATCCGCGTGTGTGGTTTGGGAGTGGTGGAAACACCATATATTTT. Translating it yields CASSHPRVWFGSGGNTIYF. The chain combines TRBV4-3 with TRBJ1-3, with D hard to call. Per the germline V gene, CDR1 is LGHNA and CDR2 is YSLEER. The CDR3 is 19 amino acids. The V and J ends lost 3 bases and 3 bases respectively, with 24 bases between them.